Below are 22 T cell receptor beta chains sequenced from a single sample in a study of CD8 T cells in Susac syndrome. RNA in amounts of roughly 0.5 to 1 ug was reverse transcribed with random hexamers. TCRdb independently ran MiXCR on the immunoSEQ multiplex PCR reads; one entry per CDR3 protein. The sample has 120,000 or so distinct CDR3 sequences; around 96% are singletons. Sequences were obtained from CD8+ T cells from PBMCs. The receptors stem from a human donor with Susac syndrome.

The chain is built from TRBV20-1 and TRBJ2-7; weak D call: TRBD2 (6 bases). The CDR3 has 13 residues. From germline, CDR1 is DFQATT and CDR2 SNEGSKA (reference sequence). The V gene lost 0 bases and the J gene lost 3 bases, with 9 bases spanning the gap. CDR3 DNA: TGCAGTGCTAGAGATTTAGCGGTCTACGAGCAGTACTTC. Residues: CSARDLAVYEQYF.

This chain joins TRBV7-3 and TRBJ1-1, with D perhaps TRBD1 (6 bases). Germline assignment: CDR1 SGHTA and CDR2 FQGTGA. Trimming pared 4 bases from V and 4 bases from J, leaving 10 bases between. CDR3 length equals 13 residues. The CDR3 protein is CASSSLGATEAFF. CDR3 bases: TGTGCCAGCAGCTCCCTGGGGGCCACTGAAGCTTTCTTT.

As for this clonotype: One junction end does not reproduce the germline sequence, and a read error may be involved. This chain joins TRBV20-1 and TRBJ1-5, with unresolved D. CDR3 length equals 13 residues. Germline values: CDR1 DFQATT, CDR2 SNEGSKA (reference sequence). The CDR3 coding sequence is TGCAGTGCTCGAGAGCTGGGCAATCAGCCCCAGCATTTT. It specifies CSARELGNQPQHF.

DNA of the CDR3: TGTGCCAGCAGTGAAGTGGAGGCTGATTCATACACCTTC. It translates to CASSEVEADSYTF. The chain couples TRBV6-1 to TRBJ1-2; unclear D gene. The germline V and J ends were trimmed by 1 base and 11 bases, with 14 bases remaining between them. Looked up from germline, CDR1 is MNHNS and CDR2 is SASEGT. The CDR3 consists of 13 residues.

The gene calls are TRBV30 and TRBJ2-1, with 9 bases that match TRBD2. V was pared by 1 base and J by 0 bases, with 1 base of the junction left unmatched. The CDR3 runs 15 residues. The V gene's germline CDR1 is GTSNPN and CDR2 SVGIG (reference sequence). This chain's CDR3 is CAWSGLAASYNEQFF. CDR3 bases: TGTGCCTGGAGTGGACTAGCGGCCTCCTACAATGAGCAGTTCTTC.

The rearrangement links TRBV9 to TRBJ2-7; D perhaps matches TRBD2 (6 bases). CDR1 is SGDLS, CDR2 YYNGEE, per germline. The length of the CDR3 is 12 residues. V was cut by 3 bases and J by 2 bases, with 6 bases left in between. For the CDR3, the DNA is TGTGCCAGCAGCGGGACTACCTACGAGCAGTACTTC. Translation: CASSGTTYEQYF. The variable domain in full, with the rest retrieved from reference TRBV9 and TRBJ2-7, is DSGVTQTPKHLITATGQRVTLRCSPRSGDLSVYWYQQSLDQGLQFLIQYYNGEERAKGNILERFSAQQFPDLHSELNLSSLELGDSALYFCASSGTTYEQYFGPGTRLTVT.

The J gene is TRBJ2-7, the V gene TRBV7-8, with 9 nucleotides matching TRBD2. Germline trimming cut 1 base from V and 0 bases from J; bases unmatched to any gene: 4. Germline values: CDR1 SGHVS, CDR2 FQNEAQ. The CDR3 is 16 amino acids. The CDR3 reads CASSLGISGSSYEQYF. For the CDR3, the DNA is TGTGCCAGCAGCTTAGGTATTAGCGGGAGCTCCTACGAGCAGTACTTC. Looking up the rest from reference TRBV7-8 and TRBJ2-7 gives the full variable domain: GAGVSQSPRYKVAKRGQDVALRCDPISGHVSLFWYQQALGQGPEFLTYFQNEAQLDKSGLPSDRFFAERPEGSVSTLKIQRTQQEDSAVYLCASSLGISGSSYEQYFGPGTRLTVT.

In its sample, this clonotype was seen a few times. The V gene is TRBV12-3 or TRBV12-4, the J gene TRBJ1-2; 9 nucleotides align to TRBD1. V trimming: 5 bases; J trimming: 0 bases; junction bases outside the gene matches: 4. The CDR3 runs 15 residues. DNA for the CDR3: TGTGCCAGCAGTCCGGGACAGGGAGCTAACTATGGCTACACCTTC. Encoded protein: CASSPGQGANYGYTF.

As to this clonotype: Germline and junction disagree at one end, which may indicate a read error. V gene TRBV13 combines with J gene TRBJ2-1; 10 nucleotides match TRBD2. The CDR3 spans 18 residues. Germline V CDR1 and CDR2: PRHDT, FYEKMQ (reference sequence). DNA of the CDR3: TGTGCCAGCAGCTTATCGTGGGGCGAAGCGGGAGGGCACAAGGAGCAGTTCTTC. This translates into CASSLSWGEAGGHKEQFF.

This chain joins TRBV6-2 or TRBV6-3 and TRBJ1-2; TRBD1 is a possible D gene (5 bases). Deletions cut 7 bases from V and 2 bases from J, with 14 bases between. The germline gives CDR1 MNHEY, CDR2 SVGEGT. This CDR3 spans 14 amino acids. The chain's CDR3 is CASKSPEGNYGYTF. As DNA, the CDR3 is TGTGCCAGCAAAAGCCCAGAGGGGAACTATGGCTACACCTTC.

V is TRBV28 and J is TRBJ2-7; D is unresolved. V was pared by 3 bases and J by 0 bases, with 12 bases between. CDR1 is MDHEN, CDR2 SYDVKM, per germline. This CDR3 has 15 residues. CDR3 DNA: TGTGCCAGCAGTTTTTTCACAAACAGCTCCTACGAGCAGTACTTC. Residues: CASSFFTNSSYEQYF.

The CDR3 protein is CASSFTNTEAFF. CDR3 nucleotides: TGTGCCAGCAGTTTTACGAACACTGAAGCTTTCTTT. V is TRBV12-3 or TRBV12-4 and J is TRBJ1-1; D not resolved. CDR3 length: 12 residues. Trimming left V 3 bases short and J 1 base short, with 3 bases between.

V is TRBV19 and J is TRBJ1-6; D remains ambiguous. Germline CDR1 LNHDA, CDR2 SQIVND (reference sequence). V was clipped by 4 bases and J by 9 bases, with 4 bases between them. This CDR3 comprises 11 residues. CDR3 nucleotides: TGTGCCAGTAGTAGGTCTTCACCCCTCCACTTT. The encoded protein is CASSRSSPLHF. Full variable domain (outside the CDR3, taken from reference TRBV19 and TRBJ1-6): DGGITQSPKYLFRKEGQNVTLSCEQNLNHDAMYWYRQDPGQGLRLIYYSQIVNDFQKGDIAEGYSVSREKKESFPLTVTSAQKNPTAFYLCASSRSSPLHFGNGTRLTVT.

The rearrangement links TRBV11-2 to TRBJ1-1, with TRBD1 matching over 7 bases. The CDR3 consists of 16 residues. Trimming took 1 base from V and 1 from J; bases not matched to a gene: 6. Germline V gene sequence: CDR1 SGHAT, CDR2 FQNNGV. The CDR3 sequence is CASSLVYGQENTEAFF. DNA for the CDR3: TGTGCCAGCAGCTTAGTATATGGACAGGAGAACACTGAAGCTTTCTTT.

The genes are TRBV4-3 and TRBJ2-7; 13 bases are shared with TRBD2. Trimming at V came to 0 bases and at J to 2 bases, leaving 1 base not matched to a gene. This CDR3 has 16 residues. Germline V gene data show CDR1 as LGHNA and CDR2 as YSLEER. CDR3 region: CASSQDTSGRAYEQYF. CDR3 in DNA: TGCGCCAGCAGCCAAGATACTAGCGGGAGGGCCTACGAGCAGTACTTC.

V usage is TRBV30 and J usage is TRBJ2-7; perhaps TRBD1 as D (6 bases). CDR3 size: 13 residues. Looked up from germline, CDR1 is GTSNPN and CDR2 is SVGIG (reference sequence). The ends were cut back, 0 bases at V and 2 bases at J, with 8 bases in the middle. The CDR3 nucleotides read TGTGCCTGGAGTGTGGGGGCCCCCTACGAGCAGTACTTC. The encoded protein is CAWSVGAPYEQYF.

J is TRBJ1-4 and V is TRBV28, with D perhaps matching TRBD1 (5 bases). V was shortened by 3 bases and J by 16 bases, with 33 bases between the two germline ends. Germline CDR1 MDHEN, CDR2 SYDVKM. The CDR3 runs to 18 residues. The CDR3 is CASSFQTASNPAIPATFF. As DNA, the CDR3 is TGTGCCAGCAGTTTTCAGACAGCGAGCAACCCCGCAATTCCGGCTACGTTTTTT.

The CDR3 loop reads CASSQVAEWSTDTQYF. The CDR3 region has the DNA TGTGCCAGCAGCCAAGTGGCGGAGTGGAGCACAGATACGCAGTATTTT. This chain joins TRBV4-2 and TRBJ2-3; D not certain. Per germline, CDR1 LGHNA and CDR2 YNFKEQ. V was clipped by 1 base and J by 0 bases, with 11 bases between them. The CDR3 loop spans 16 amino acids.

The chain couples TRBV27 to TRBJ2-5; 9 nucleotides match TRBD1. The germline CDR1 and CDR2 sequences are MNHEY and SMNVEV (reference sequence). The CDR3 is made up of 15 amino acids. The junction had 12 bases not matched to a gene; V was cut back by 7 bases and J by 6 bases. The CDR3 coding sequence is TGTGCCAGCACCCAGGGACAGGGCGTGTCGAAGACCCAGTACTTC. Translation gives CASTQGQGVSKTQYF.

This clonotype was seen once. The chain links TRBV4-1 to TRBJ2-7; TRBD1 might be the D (6 bases). The CDR3 is made up of 15 amino acids. Germline-derived CDR1 and CDR2 are MGHRA and YSYEKL. Trimming pared 0 bases from V and 1 base from J, leaving 10 bases between. The chain's CDR3 is CASSQEPRGSYEQYF. In DNA form, the CDR3 reads TGCGCCAGCAGCCAAGAACCCAGGGGATCCTACGAGCAGTACTTC.

This clonotype was detected only once. The chain employs TRBV3-1 and TRBJ2-3; 10 bases align to TRBD2. The V gene's germline CDR1 is LGHDT and CDR2 YNNKEL (reference sequence). The CDR3 is 16 amino acids. Losses at the gene ends were 4 bases for V and 4 bases for J; bases not matched to a gene: 8. The CDR3 loop reads CASSPEAGGRADTQYF. The DNA of the CDR3 is TGTGCCAGCAGCCCGGAAGCGGGGGGGCGGGCAGATACGCAGTATTTT.

This chain uses TRBV12-3 or TRBV12-4 with TRBJ1-1, with TRBD1 as a possible D gene (5 bases). Trimming took off 10 bases at V and 1 base at J, with 13 bases between the two ends. This CDR3 has 13 residues. For the CDR3, the DNA is TGTGCCACCACGTGGGGACGGAACACTGAAGCTTTCTTT. Protein sequence: CATTWGRNTEAFF.